Below are 18 T cell receptor beta chains sequenced from a single sample in a study of blood T cell repertoires in COVID-19. Profiling relied on immunoSEQ multiplex PCR, and the TCRdb table lists in-frame clones only, not all of them. The table records around 290,000 clones, around 86% of them present only once. The specimen sequenced was PBMCs or T cells enriched from blood (not recorded which). These receptors came from a woman younger than 30 who had recovered from COVID-19.

This clone appeared a single time. This sequence joins TRBV5-4 and TRBJ2-7, with 7 bases that match TRBD1. The CDR3 runs 14 residues. The J segment lost 1 base and the V segment lost 4 bases, leaving 5 bases of the junction unmatched. Germline values: CDR1 SGHNT, CDR2 YYREEE (reference sequence). CDR3 amino acids: CASSMTGLSYEQYF. CDR3 DNA: TGTGCCAGCAGCATGACAGGGTTGTCCTACGAGCAGTACTTC.

The gene calls are TRBV29-1 and TRBJ2-5; unclear D gene. V was pared by 4 bases and J by 1 base, with 10 bases between. The germline V gene encodes CDR1 SQVTM and CDR2 ANQGSEA. The CDR3 spans 13 residues. CDR3 DNA sequence: TGCAGCGTTGCGGCGGCGGTCCAAGAGACCCAGTACTTC. Translation: CSVAAAVQETQYF.

In DNA form, the CDR3 reads TGTGCCAGCAGCCTGAGCTTCTATGGCTACACCTTC. Its translation: CASSLSFYGYTF. The V call is TRBV9, the J call TRBJ1-2; no clear D gene. CDR1 and CDR2 (germline): SGDLS, YYNGEE. There are 12 residues in the CDR3. V was shortened by 4 bases and J by 4 bases, with 8 bases between the two germline ends.

This chain links TRBV5-1 with TRBJ2-3; weak D call: TRBD2 (5 bases). The germline V gene encodes CDR1 SGHRS and CDR2 YFSETQ. The CDR3 runs to 17 residues. V was pared by 4 bases and J by 4 bases, with 22 bases between. For the CDR3, the DNA is TGCGCCAGCAGCCCCCTCCCGGGCTCGGGGATAGCAGATACGCAGTATTTT. Protein sequence: CASSPLPGSGIADTQYF.

The V gene is TRBV10-3, the J gene TRBJ1-5, with TRBD1 matching 9 bases. The CDR3 length is 18 residues. The ends lost 10 bases at V and 4 bases at J; junction bases unmatched: 20. Germline CDR1 is ENHRY and CDR2 is SYGVKD. The CDR3 DNA sequence: TGTGCCACCACTGACAGGGGGAGTGAGGCTACCTCAAATCAGCCCCAGCATTTT. As protein: CATTDRGSEATSNQPQHF.

This clone has just one count. The gene calls are TRBV6-5 and TRBJ2-7; D possibly corresponds to TRBD1 (6 bases). CDR1 is MNHEY, CDR2 SVGAGI, per germline. The CDR3 is made up of 14 amino acids. V was cut by 8 bases and J by 3 bases, with 17 bases left in between. The CDR3 bases are TGTGCCAGCGCAATCGAGGACAGATACTACGAGCAGTACTTC. This translates into CASAIEDRYYEQYF.

The chain has TRBV3-1 (or the pseudogene TRBV3-2) and TRBJ2-6, with D unresolved. Trimming took 6 bases from V and 2 from J, leaving 14 bases between them. CDR1 LGHDT and CDR2 YNNKEL come from the germline V gene (reference sequence). The CDR3 is made up of 16 amino acids. CDR3 DNA: TGTGCCAGCAGGGGTACAGTTGGTACTGGGGCCAACGTCCTGACTTTC. Protein product: CASRGTVGTGANVLTF.

The count of this clone is one. V usage is TRBV7-2 and J usage is TRBJ2-1; 11 bases match TRBD2. The length of the CDR3 is 17 residues. The germline V gene has CDR1 SGHTA and CDR2 FQGNSA. The V gene end was trimmed by 2 bases and the J gene end by 0 bases; junction bases not matched to a gene: 3. This CDR3 reads CASSLFLAGGSYNEQFF. The CDR3 bases are TGTGCCAGCAGCTTATTCCTAGCGGGAGGCTCCTACAATGAGCAGTTCTTC.

The chain links TRBV6-2 or TRBV6-3 to TRBJ2-1; D possibly corresponds to TRBD2 (7 bases). This CDR3 is built from 17 residues. The V and J ends lost 4 bases and 9 bases respectively, with 25 bases between them. CDR1 MNHEY and CDR2 SVGEGT come from the germline V gene. Here the CDR3 DNA reads TGTGCCAGCAGTTCACCAAGGGGGGGAACCTCAACGGGTGAGCAGTTCTTC. Translation gives CASSSPRGGTSTGEQFF.

The table lists this clone with a count of one. The chain combines TRBV28 with TRBJ2-3, with 7 bases matching TRBD2. CDR3 size: 20 residues. The ends lost 4 bases at V and 2 bases at J; junction bases unmatched: 21. In germline, CDR1 is MDHEN, CDR2 SYDVKM. The chain's CDR3 is CASSSGPIGAGVKPTDTQYF. The CDR3 DNA reads as TGTGCCAGCAGTTCTGGGCCTATTGGGGCGGGGGTAAAGCCCACAGATACGCAGTATTTT.

This chain uses TRBV9 with TRBJ2-1, with 10 bases identical to TRBD2. With 4 bases clipped from V and 2 bases from J, the junction kept 9 bases outside the gene matches. The CDR3 covers 17 residues. From germline, CDR1 is SGDLS and CDR2 YYNGEE. CDR3: CASSRGASGGAYNEQFF. In nucleotides, the CDR3 is TGTGCCAGCAGCCGCGGGGCTAGCGGGGGTGCCTACAATGAGCAGTTCTTC.

The CDR3 bases are TGTGCCAGCAGTTCTTCCGACAGGGCGAATGAAGCTTTCTTT. It yields the protein CASSSSDRANEAFF. The chain is built from TRBV28 and TRBJ1-1; 7 bases are shared with TRBD1. V was clipped by 4 bases and J by 7 bases; unmatched bases: 9. The CDR3 consists of 14 residues. Germline assignment: CDR1 MDHEN and CDR2 SYDVKM.

The chain couples TRBV21-1 to TRBJ1-2; TRBD1 reflects the table's D call only, with no check against the DNA. TRBV21-1 is a pseudogene locus. The CDR3 is 16 residues long. CDR3 DNA sequence: TGTGCCAGCAGCAAAGGCGGACAGTGTTCATACCATGGCTACACCTTC. Residues: CASSKGGQCSYHGYTF.

The rearrangement links TRBV27 to TRBJ1-1, with 8 nucleotides matching TRBD1. Trimming cost V 6 bases and J 0 bases; bases outside gene matches: 18. From germline, CDR1 is MNHEY and CDR2 SMNVEV (reference sequence). This CDR3 contains 19 residues. CDR3 nucleotide sequence: TGTGCCAGCAGGCCCCGATCACAGGGGGGCGGGCTCATGAACACTGAAGCTTTCTTT. Its protein product is CASRPRSQGGGLMNTEAFF.

This clone was recorded many times. V is TRBV18 and J is TRBJ2-7; D gene unclear. Germline-derived CDR1 and CDR2 are KGHSH and LQKENI. There are 15 residues in the CDR3. The V end was cut by 2 bases, the J end by 2 bases, with 13 bases between. As DNA, the CDR3 is TGTGCCAGCTCACCATCTGATAAGCCCCCCTACGAGCAGTACTTC. Translation: CASSPSDKPPYEQYF.

This sequence joins TRBV27 and TRBJ1-2, with 8 nucleotides matching TRBD1. Germline V CDR1 and CDR2: MNHEY, SMNVEV (reference sequence). Germline trimming cut 6 bases from V and 0 bases from J; bases unmatched to any gene: 9. The CDR3 length is 16 residues. In DNA form, the CDR3 reads TGTGCCAGCAGCCGTACCGGACAGGGAGCTAACTATGGCTACACCTTC. This encodes CASSRTGQGANYGYTF.

This clone appeared a single time. The chain joins TRBV9 to TRBJ2-1; 8 nucleotides line up with TRBD2. The CDR3 contains 15 residues. Germline lookup yields CDR1 SGDLS and CDR2 YYNGEE. The J segment lost 6 bases and the V segment lost 0 bases, leaving 5 bases of the junction unmatched. The CDR3 protein is CASSVGLAGGNEQFF. In DNA form, the CDR3 reads TGTGCCAGCAGCGTAGGACTGGCGGGGGGCAATGAGCAGTTCTTC.

V and J are TRBV10-3 and TRBJ2-5, with 11 bases aligning to TRBD1. The CDR3 is 15 amino acids. V trimming: 4 bases; J trimming: 0 bases; junction bases outside the gene matches: 1. CDR1 is ENHRY, CDR2 SYGVKD, per germline. In nucleotides, the CDR3 is TGTGCCATCAGTGTGGGACAGGGGGACCAAGAGACCCAGTACTTC. Translating gives CAISVGQGDQETQYF.